The rows below give T cell receptor beta chains drawn from one sample of a study of T cell changes during pregnancy in multiple sclerosis. The table came from immunoSEQ multiplex PCR; TCRdb's copy has only in-frame clones and leaves some out. The profile shows tens of thousands of clones, roughly 88% of them singletons. Sequenced here: peripheral blood, sampled in the second trimester of pregnancy. The source of these receptors is a female donor with multiple sclerosis, enrolled in a pregnancy study. Each CDR3 is given with its conserved first and last residue. The D gene is left open where the match is weak. Rows may omit the clone size; those that give it use once, few, many or a size class.

NA,TRBD1,TRBJ1-2,TRBV19,TGTGCCAGTAGTCTTTGGGACAGGAAGACCTATGGCTACACCTTC,CASSLWDRKTYGYTF
NA,NA,TRBJ1-1,TRBV2,TGTGCCAGCAGGGCCCTTTCGGGGGGCACTGAAGCTTTCTTT,CASRALSGGTEAFF
NA,NA,TRBJ1-5,TRBV10-2,TGCGCCAGCAGTGAGGGGGGGGCCGGGCCCCAGCATTTT,CASSEGGAGPQHF
NA,NA,TRBJ2-3,TRBV4-1,TGCGCCAGCAGCCAGTCGACAGATACGCAGTATTTT,CASSQSTDTQYF
NA,TRBD1,TRBJ1-2,TRBV7-2,TGTGCCAGCAGCCCGGACAGGAACTATGGCTACACCTTC,CASSPDRNYGYTF
NA,TRBD2,TRBJ2-2,TRBV6-6,TGTGCCAGCAGCCGGACTAGCGGGGAGAACACCGGGGAGCTGTTTTTT,CASSRTSGENTGELFF
NA,TRBD1,TRBJ1-2,TRBV6-5,TGTGCCAGCAGTTACCAGACAGGGTACGGGGGCTACACCTTC,CASSYQTGYGGYTF
NA,TRBD1,TRBJ1-3,TRBV2,TGTGCCAGCGGCTTGGGGGACAGCCACGGAAACACCATATATTTT,CASGLGDSHGNTIYF
NA,NA,TRBJ2-3,TRBV19,TGTGCCAGTAGTACACTCCGGGACTTTAGAGATACGCAGTATTTT,CASSTLRDFRDTQYF
few,NA,TRBJ1-1,TRBV18,TGTGCCAGCTCACCCGCATCCCTCACGGGAGCTTTCTTT,CASSPASLTGAFF
NA,TRBD1,TRBJ1-3,TRBV5-4,TGTGCCAGCAGCATGGGTGGACAGGGCACTGGAAACACCATATATTTT,CASSMGGQGTGNTIYF
NA,TRBD1,TRBJ1-1,TRBV6-5,TGTGCCAGCAGCCGTGGACAGGGGGACACTGAAGCTTTCTTT,CASSRGQGDTEAFF
NA,NA,TRBJ2-3,TRBV6-1,TGTGCCAGCAGTGAAGAGGCCACAGGGCCAACTAGCACAGATACGCAGTATTTT,CASSEEATGPTSTDTQYF
NA,NA,TRBJ2-3,TRBV7-2,TGTGCCAGCAGCTTATCGTCAGTGTCAGATACGCAGTATTTT,CASSLSSVSDTQYF
NA,TRBD1,TRBJ2-5,TRBV9,TGTGCCAGCAGCCACCGGGACAGCCAAGAGACCCAGTACTTC,CASSHRDSQETQYF
few,NA,TRBJ2-7,TRBV7-9,TGTGCCAGCAGCTTGCGGGGTGTAGAGCAGTACTTC,CASSLRGVEQYF
NA,NA,TRBJ1-3,TRBV7-9,TGTGCCAGCAGCTTACAGGGTAGAAACACCATATATTTT,CASSLQGRNTIYF
NA,NA,TRBJ2-7,TRBV5-8,TGTGCCAGCAGCTTGGTAGCAGGGAGGATGTACGAGCAGTACTTC,CASSLVAGRMYEQYF
NA,NA,TRBJ2-1,TRBV2,TGTGCCAGCAGTGCCTTACCCCAGGGGAGCGATGAGCAGTTCTTC,CASSALPQGSDEQFF
NA,TRBD2,TRBJ2-2,TRBV7-3,TGTGCCAGCAGCACCCAATCCGGGACTAGCGGCACCGGGGAGCTGTTTTTT,CASSTQSGTSGTGELFF
NA,TRBD1,TRBJ1-6,TRBV2,TGTGCCAGCACGGACGGGGGGGACAGATGGACTTCACCCCTCCACTTT,CASTDGGDRWTSPLHF
NA,TRBD2,TRBJ2-5,TRBV6-6,TGTGCCAGCGGAAGGGACTACTTTGGGAAGACCCAGTACTTC,CASGRDYFGKTQYF
few,NA,TRBJ2-5,TRBV12-5,TGTGCTAGTGGTTTGGTACCCCTGGTTACTTTGGAGACCCAGTACTTC,CASGLVPLVTLETQYF
NA,NA,TRBJ2-5,TRBV19,TGTGCCAGTAGTACGGGCAGGGCTGGGGAGACCCAGTACTTC,CASSTGRAGETQYF
NA,TRBD1,TRBJ2-7,TRBV5-6,TGTGCCAGCAGCATTATAACAGGGGATCACGAGCAGTACTTC,CASSIITGDHEQYF
NA,TRBD1,TRBJ1-6,TRBV10-3,TGTGCCATCAGTATAGACAGGGTGAATTCACCCCTCCACTTT,CAISIDRVNSPLHF
NA,TRBD1,TRBJ1-5,TRBV29-1,TGCAGCGCCCAGGACAGGGAGGGGCAGCCCCAGCATTTT,CSAQDREGQPQHF
NA,NA,TRBJ1-4,TRBV10-1,TGCCCCCGCACAGCAACTAATGAAAAACTGTTTTTT,CPRTATNEKLFF
NA,TRBD1,TRBJ1-2,TRBV11-1,TGTGCCAGCAGCTGGGACAGGGACGATGGCTACACCTTC,CASSWDRDDGYTF
NA,TRBD1,TRBJ1-6,TRBV6-6,TGTGCCAGCAGACCCGGACAGGCTAATTCACCCCTCCACTTT,CASRPGQANSPLHF
NA,TRBD1,TRBJ1-4,TRBV10-3,TGTGCCACCGGGACAGGGGGTGAAAAACTGTTTTTT,CATGTGGEKLFF
NA,NA,TRBJ2-5,TRBV2,TGTGCCAGCAGGGTAGAGAGGGAGACCCAGTACTTC,CASRVERETQYF
NA,TRBD2,TRBJ2-3,TRBV5-1,TGCGCCAGCAGCTTCGGACTAGCGGGGGCCTACACAGATACGCAGTATTTT,CASSFGLAGAYTDTQYF
NA,NA,TRBJ1-6,TRBV6-5,TGTGCCAGCAGTTACTGGAGGGAGGATTCACCCCTCCACTTT,CASSYWREDSPLHF
NA,NA,TRBJ1-6,TRBV27,TGTGCCAGCAGTAAGGACAGCCGCCGGTCACCCCTCCACTTT,CASSKDSRRSPLHF
NA,NA,TRBJ1-5,TRBV27,TGTGCCAGCGGGAGATTGGGCCGGGGGCCCCAGCATTTT,CASGRLGRGPQHF
NA,NA,TRBJ2-1,TRBV5-1,TGCGCCAGCAGCTTGGCCCCCTATCAGGGGGAGCAGTTCTTC,CASSLAPYQGEQFF
once,NA,TRBJ2-2,TRBV30,TGTGCCTGGATCTGGGGGACTCCGAACACCGGGGAGCTGTTTTTT,CAWIWGTPNTGELFF
NA,TRBD1,TRBJ1-2,TRBV6-1,TGTGCCAGCAGTGAGGGGACAGCTAACTATGGCTACACCTTC,CASSEGTANYGYTF
NA,NA,TRBJ1-2,TRBV7-2,TGTGCCAGCAGCTTCCCCCGGGGGGGCCGCTATGGCTACACCTTC,CASSFPRGGRYGYTF
NA,NA,TRBJ1-2,TRBV9,TGTGCCAGCAGCGAGTCCCTCGTTACAGACGGCTACACCTTC,CASSESLVTDGYTF
NA,NA,TRBJ2-7,TRBV27,TGTGCCAGCAGTTTATCCGGGAGCTCCTACGAGCAGTACTTC,CASSLSGSSYEQYF
NA,TRBD1,TRBJ1-5,TRBV6-4,TGTGCCAGGATTCCGGGACAGGGAGTCTCGAGCAATCAGCCCCAGCATTTT,CARIPGQGVSSNQPQHF
NA,NA,TRBJ1-1,TRBV28,TGTGCCAGCAGTTTAAAGGTGGGGGGGGCGGGCACTGAAGCTTTCTTT,CASSLKVGGAGTEAFF
NA,TRBD2,TRBJ2-1,TRBV5-1,TGCGCCAGCAGCTCGGCACCGGGACTAGCGGGGGTAAATGAGCAGTTCTTC,CASSSAPGLAGVNEQFF
few,NA,TRBJ2-7,TRBV27,TGTGCCAGCAGTCCAGAGAGTTTTGGGCTTAGTCTTCGGGAGCAGTACTTC,CASSPESFGLSLREQYF
NA,TRBD1,TRBJ2-1,TRBV5-4,TGTGCCAGCAGCTTCCCCCCCGCGAGAACAGGGGGTAATGAGCAGTTCTTC,CASSFPPARTGGNEQFF
NA,NA,TRBJ1-2,TRBV5-1,TGCGCCAGCAGCTTGGAGCCGGGGTCAAACTATGGCTACACCTTC,CASSLEPGSNYGYTF
NA,NA,TRBJ2-3,TRBV9,TGTGCCAGCAGCGTTTCCCCAATCATCGATACGCAGTATTTT,CASSVSPIIDTQYF
NA,NA,TRBJ2-3,TRBV18,TGTGCCAGCTCACCTGGCGTCGGGGGGCCCAGCACAGATACGCAGTATTTT,CASSPGVGGPSTDTQYF
NA,NA,TRBJ1-5,TRBV18,TGTGCCAGCGGGCCGGGGTATAGGCAGCCCCAGCATTTT,CASGPGYRQPQHF
NA,NA,TRBJ1-6,TRBV21-1,TGTGCCAGCAGCAAGGTGGCTGGGACAGCCGTTTATAATTCACCCCTCCACTTT,CASSKVAGTAVYNSPLHF
NA,TRBD1,TRBJ2-2,TRBV5-1,TGCGCCAGCAGCTTGGCCGACAGGGAGACCGGGGAGCTGTTTTTT,CASSLADRETGELFF